This paragraph reports one TCR beta chain. This clone was seen only a few times. It has no known antigen specificity. No base quality values were provided; no much bigger clone lies one nucleotide off. The data were obtained in a study of blood T cell repertoires in COVID-19 (TCRdb year 2020). Turning to the overall study: Samples from collaborators originated in the United States, Italy and Spain and spanned both the acute and convalescent phases of COVID-19. The repertoires were made available in a free public database intended to serve as a resource for research on the immune response to SARS-CoV-2. Subjects who had been exposed to COVID-19, were actively infected with it, or had recovered from it provided the deeply sampled blood TCRbeta repertoires that made up the dataset. The samples were drawn from the first 160 participants of the ongoing ImmuneRACE study and from under 1,500 subjects provided by 6 global collaborators. Where available, HLA class I and class II types were obtained from metadata supplied by the sample provider rather than from assay-based typing. The prospective study material was composed of cDNA or gDNA derived from T cells, B-cell-depleted T cells, or PBMCs. Sample metadata almost always included a de-identified subject ID, COVID-19 status, age in years and sex. What the research found in general, with its limitations: Clinical and demographic metadata were provided uncurated, with the amount varying by source and participant.

The immunoSEQ Assay, a bias-controlled multiplex PCR, was used to amplify TCRbeta CDR3 regions from genomic DNA. The source study handled its data this way. The number of nucleated cells in each sample was estimated by amplification of reference gene primers within the assay. Sequence reads were collapsed and filtered to measure the absolute abundance of every unique TCRbeta CDR3 rearrangement. For each sample, productive Simpson clonality was calculated by taking the square root of Simpson's diversity index across productive rearrangements. In its TCRdb copy, this immuneACCESS table keeps in-frame sequences only and misses some clones. Where compared with another copy, unresolved V genes explain less than half of these, and the others have no known cause. The V and J calls and the clone size are those of that table, but D and trimming were determined from the DNA. For this sample there are under 250,000 clones; 82% appear just once. The top ten hold over 3.5% of the sample.

The germline V gene gives CDR1 as MDHEN and CDR2 as SYDVKM. From its cysteine to its phenylalanine, the CDR3 spans 14 amino acids. CDR3 DNA is the only sequence kept; it has 42 bases, read in frame from the first base. V is pared back by 6 bases and J by 3 bases, with 12 bases lying between the germline termini. Collaborating institutions collected whole blood in K2EDTA tubes following their own protocols. Collaborator samples were shipped for TCRbeta analysis as frozen whole blood, isolated PBMCs, or DNA extracted from either sample type. This chain is built from TRBV28 and TRBJ2-1, with TRBD2 perhaps the D gene, on 7 matching bases. The sequenced material came from peripheral blood. The receptor was isolated from a woman in her 70s with acute or convalescent COVID-19. The CDR3 protein: CASRVGGGYNEQFF. Here is the DNA: TGTGCCAGCAGAGTGGGAGGGGGCTACAATGAGCAGTTCTTC.